This T cell receptor beta chain was captured by sequencing in a study of T cell responses to AZD1222 COVID-19 vaccine. Germline CDR1 is LNHDA and CDR2 is SQIVND (reference sequence). The CDR3 contains 15 residues. Trimming cost V 3 bases and J 2 bases; bases outside gene matches: 5. TCRdb keeps only in-frame clones here, not all; method: immunoSEQ multiplex PCR. The profile shows about 150,000 clones, roughly 90% of them singletons. The chain combines TRBV19 with TRBJ2-7; 9 positions agree with TRBD2. The sequence derives from an adult in good health. The source material was peripheral blood, sampled on day 0 of AZD1222 vaccination. CDR3 region: CASSMASGGPYEQYF. The CDR3 coding sequence is TGTGCCAGTAGTATGGCCAGCGGGGGGCCCTACGAGCAGTACTTC.